The 27 T cell receptor beta chains listed next were all sequenced from one sample in a study of neoadjuvant anti-PD-1 for oral cavity cancer. Some clones are missing from TCRdb's copy, which holds only in-frame ones; the method was immunoSEQ multiplex PCR. The repertoire consists of some 40,000 clones, with around 40% occurring once and the leading ten covering about 16%. As to time point: after neoadjuvant nivolumab, at surgical resection. The source was tumor tissue, collected after nivolumab (anti-PD-1) treatment. Receptors originate from a person aged 35-79 years with oral cavity squamous cell carcinoma.

This clone was recorded a few times. The chain employs TRBV7-6 and TRBJ2-1; 11 bases are shared with TRBD2. V was pared by 1 base and J by 0 bases, with 5 bases of the junction left unmatched. The CDR3 is 18 amino acids. Germline lookup yields CDR1 SGHVS and CDR2 FNYEAQ. CDR3 sequence: CASSLGLAGPSSYNEQFF. The CDR3 DNA reads TGTGCCAGCAGCTTAGGACTAGCGGGACCCAGCTCCTACAATGAGCAGTTCTTC.

The gene calls are TRBV10-3 and TRBJ1-2; a weak D match, TRBD1 (5 bases). V was clipped by 4 bases and J by 8 bases, with 17 bases between them. Germline assignment: CDR1 ENHRY and CDR2 SYGVKD. CDR3 size: 14 residues. The CDR3 reads CAISVRGASGGYTF. CDR3 nucleotides: TGTGCCATCAGTGTTCGAGGGGCCTCGGGAGGCTACACCTTC.

The CDR3 nucleotides read TGTGCCTGGAGTGTACTAGGGGACAATTCACCCCTCCACTTT. Translated: CAWSVLGDNSPLHF. The chain joins TRBV30 to TRBJ1-6; maybe TRBD1 (5 bases). CDR1 and CDR2 (germline): GTSNPN, SVGIG (reference sequence). V was trimmed by 0 bases and J by 7 bases, leaving 10 bases between them. This CDR3 has 14 residues.

The chain combines TRBV7-2 with TRBJ1-1; no firm D call. V was shortened by 1 base and J by 12 bases, with 18 bases between the two germline ends. The germline V gene has CDR1 SGHTA and CDR2 FQGNSA. The CDR3 contains 14 residues. The CDR3 reads CASSLESRVGISFF. The CDR3 DNA reads TGTGCCAGCAGCTTAGAGTCTAGGGTGGGGATATCTTTCTTT.

The chain has TRBV11-3 and TRBJ2-7; 7 bases agree with TRBD1. This CDR3 is 14 amino acids long. CDR1 and CDR2 from the germline V gene are SGHNT and YENEEA. Trimming removed 7 bases from V and 1 base from J; junction bases left unmatched: 7. In DNA form, the CDR3 reads TGTGCCAGCAAGAAACGGGACAGTTCCTACGAGCAGTACTTC. Translating it yields CASKKRDSSYEQYF. Full variable domain (remainder filled in from reference TRBV11-3 and TRBJ2-7): EAGVVQSPRYKIIEKKQPVAFWCNPISGHNTLYWYLQNLGQGPELLIRYENEEAVDDSQLPKDRFSAERLKGVDSTLKIQPAELGDSAVYLCASKKRDSSYEQYFGPGTRLTVT.

This chain uses TRBV2 with TRBJ1-3, with D possibly being TRBD1 (6 bases). The CDR3 is 15 amino acids. Between the trimmed V and J ends, which lost 5 bases and 2 bases, there was a span of 13 bases. Looked up from germline, CDR1 is SNHLY and CDR2 is FYNNEI. The CDR3 DNA reads TGTGCCAGCAGTAGAGACAGGACCCCTGGAAACACCATATATTTT. It specifies CASSRDRTPGNTIYF.

The gene calls are TRBV18 and TRBJ2-1; D remains ambiguous. Germline CDR1 reads KGHSH; CDR2 reads LQKENI. Trimming took off 0 bases at V and 11 bases at J, with 14 bases between the two ends. The CDR3 length is 14 residues. The CDR3 nucleotides are TGTGCCAGCTCACCACCTCACAACTCGAACCAGCAGTTCTTC. Translated, it gives CASSPPHNSNQQFF.

There are a few counts of this clone. This sequence joins TRBV12-5 and TRBJ2-3; D is unclear. CDR1 and CDR2 (germline): LGHNT, FRNRAP. Trimming cost V 2 bases and J 12 bases, with 9 bases left between them. The CDR3 spans 11 residues. The CDR3 nucleotides are TGTGCTAGTGGTTTGACCACTGCCCAGTATTTT. Its translation is CASGLTTAQYF.

The rearrangement links TRBV13 to TRBJ1-2; TRBD1 agrees at 10 bases. CDR3 length: 14 residues. J lost 3 bases, V lost 5 bases, and 3 bases had no gene match. CDR1 is PRHDT, CDR2 FYEKMQ, per germline (reference sequence). For the CDR3, the DNA is TGTGCCAGCAGCCAAGGGACAGGGGACTATGGCTACACCTTC. This sequence encodes CASSQGTGDYGYTF.

V usage is TRBV6-1 and J usage is TRBJ2-5; 8 nucleotides align to TRBD1. The CDR3 spans 13 residues. V lost 7 bases, J lost 5 bases, and 6 bases stayed unmatched. Germline V gene lookup returns CDR1 MNHNS and CDR2 SASEGT. The CDR3 region has the DNA TGTGCCAGCAAAATACAGGGGGGTGAGACCCAGTACTTC. Translated: CASKIQGGETQYF.

The V and J genes are TRBV6-5 and TRBJ1-1, with TRBD1 matching over 7 bases. The germline CDR1 and CDR2 sequences are MNHEY and SVGAGI. The CDR3 runs 12 residues. V lost 6 bases, J lost 6 bases, and 4 bases stayed unmatched. Written as DNA, the CDR3 is TGTGCCAGCAGCCAGGGGGTGTCTGAAGCTTTCTTT. Its protein is CASSQGVSEAFF.

The J gene is TRBJ2-7, the V gene TRBV11-2, with TRBD2 matching 7 bases. Trimming took 1 base from V and 1 from J; bases not matched to a gene: 4. The length of the CDR3 is 15 residues. Germline V gives CDR1 SGHAT, CDR2 FQNNGV. The chain's CDR3 is CASSLVPSGSYEQYF. The CDR3 DNA follows: TGTGCCAGCAGCTTAGTTCCTAGCGGTTCCTACGAGCAGTACTTC.

This clone was counted many times. This chain connects TRBV18 to TRBJ1-1; unclear D gene. The CDR3 consists of 13 residues. The V and J ends lost 1 base and 1 base respectively, with 4 bases between them. Germline-derived CDR1 and CDR2 are KGHSH and LQKENI. In DNA, the CDR3 is TGTGCCAGCTCACCACACCCGAACACTGAAGCTTTCTTT. Protein: CASSPHPNTEAFF.

The rearrangement uses TRBV6-1 and TRBJ2-7; 8 nucleotides agree with TRBD2. Germline CDR1 reads MNHNS; CDR2 reads SASEGT. V was clipped by 6 bases and J by 3 bases; unmatched bases: 7. This CDR3 region has 14 residues. The CDR3 sequence: CASSHTGGGYEQYF. CDR3 nucleotide sequence: TGTGCCAGCAGCCATACGGGGGGGGGCTACGAGCAGTACTTC.

A few counts support this clone. The chain has TRBV19 and TRBJ1-1; maybe TRBD1 (6 bases). V shed 4 bases and J shed 0 bases, with 15 bases lying between them. Germline V gene lookup returns CDR1 LNHDA and CDR2 SQIVND (reference sequence). This CDR3 region has 16 residues. Here the CDR3 reads CASSTTRQAVNTEAFF. The CDR3 coding sequence is TGTGCCAGTAGTACGACGCGACAGGCAGTGAACACTGAAGCTTTCTTT.

This clone was recorded a few times. The genes are TRBV5-8 and TRBJ2-7, with TRBD1 matching over 8 bases. This CDR3 comprises 15 residues. V gave up 4 bases and J gave up 3 bases; unmatched junction bases: 9. CDR1 and CDR2 from the germline V gene are SGHTS and YDEGEE. The CDR3 loop is CASSPAGTGNYEQYF. DNA for the CDR3: TGTGCCAGCAGCCCGGCCGGGACAGGTAACTACGAGCAGTACTTC. Together with reference TRBV5-8 and TRBJ2-7, the CDR3 gives the full variable domain: EAGVTQSPTHLIKTRGQQATLRCSPISGHTSVYWYQQALGLGLQFLLWYDEGEERNRGNFPPRFSGRQFPNYSSELNVNALELEDSALYLCASSPAGTGNYEQYFGPGTRLTVT.

The chain couples TRBV6-1 to TRBJ1-1, with D maybe TRBD1 (6 bases). Germline-derived CDR1 and CDR2 are MNHNS and SASEGT. V shed 4 bases and J shed 1 base, with 10 bases lying between them. CDR3 length equals 14 residues. The chain's CDR3 is CASSAWDKNTEAFF. CDR3 nucleotides: TGTGCCAGCAGTGCGTGGGACAAGAACACTGAAGCTTTCTTT.

A note on this clone: Other DNA sequences in the sample encode the same CDR3. The chain carries TRBV5-1 and TRBJ1-1; unclear D gene. Trimming removed 0 bases at V and 4 bases at J, with 13 bases between. CDR3 length: 15 residues. Germline V gene data show CDR1 as SGHRS and CDR2 as YFSETQ. The CDR3 nucleotides read TGCGCCAGCAGCTTGGGCGGGCGGAGTAGCACTGAAGCTTTCTTT. It yields the protein CASSLGGRSSTEAFF. Complete variable domain (other parts from reference TRBV5-1 and TRBJ1-1): KAGVTQTPRYLIKTRGQQVTLSCSPISGHRSVSWYQQTPGQGLQFLFEYFSETQRNKGNFPGRFSGRQFSNSRSEMNVSTLELGDSALYLCASSLGGRSSTEAFFGQGTRLTVV.

This chain links TRBV27 with TRBJ2-2; D possibly uses TRBD1 or TRBD2 (5 bases each). Germline V gene lookup returns CDR1 MNHEY and CDR2 SMNVEV (reference sequence). The V end lost 5 bases, the J end lost 0 bases, and 13 bases lay between the germline ends. This CDR3 is 16 amino acids long. CDR3 in amino acids: CASSKGTGTNTGELFF. The CDR3 DNA follows: TGTGCCAGCAGTAAAGGGACGGGGACGAACACCGGGGAGCTGTTTTTT.

The chain couples TRBV30 to TRBJ2-2, with 7 bases that match TRBD1. Per the germline V gene, CDR1 is GTSNPN and CDR2 is SVGIG (reference sequence). The CDR3 extends over 14 amino acids. J lost 0 bases, V lost 5 bases, and 3 bases had no gene match. CDR3 amino acids: CAWGGQTNTGELFF. The CDR3 region has the DNA TGTGCCTGGGGGGGACAGACGAACACCGGGGAGCTGTTTTTT.

The V call is TRBV6-1, the J call TRBJ2-1, with TRBD2 identical over 11 bases. With V trimmed by 7 bases and J by 0 bases, 2 bases remained unmatched. Germline V lookup: CDR1 MNHNS, CDR2 SASEGT. The CDR3 covers 15 residues. The CDR3 DNA reads TGTGCCAGCACCGGACTAGCGGGCTCCTACAATGAGCAGTTCTTC. It codes for CASTGLAGSYNEQFF.

J is TRBJ1-1 and V is TRBV7-9; D gene uncertain. V gave up 3 bases and J gave up 0 bases, with 8 bases separating them. CDR3 size: 14 residues. CDR1 is SEHNR, CDR2 FQNEAQ, per germline (reference sequence). CDR3 DNA sequence: TGTGCCAGCAGCTTCGGCAACTTGAACACTGAAGCTTTCTTT. Its translation is CASSFGNLNTEAFF.

This clone was counted a single time. The chain couples TRBV28 to TRBJ2-2; no clear D gene. The CDR3 is 15 residues long. Per the germline V gene, CDR1 is MDHEN and CDR2 is SYDVKM. The ends were cut back, 6 bases at V and 4 bases at J, with 15 bases in the middle. The CDR3 coding sequence is TGTGCCAGCAGCCCCCGAGGTAGTGGCACCGGGGAGCTGTTTTTT. Its translation is CASSPRGSGTGELFF.

The chain is built from TRBV2 and TRBJ2-3, with D perhaps matching TRBD2 (6 bases). CDR3 length: 12 residues. The germline CDR1 and CDR2 sequences are SNHLY and FYNNEI. V was clipped by 4 bases and J by 5 bases, with 7 bases between them. In DNA, the CDR3 is TGTGCCAGCAGTGCGGGACTAGATACGCAGTATTTT. Translating it yields CASSAGLDTQYF.

The chain is built from TRBV5-1 and TRBJ2-5; perhaps D is TRBD1 or TRBD2 (5 bases each). Germline loops: CDR1 SGHRS, CDR2 YFSETQ. Between the trimmed V and J ends, which lost 2 bases and 1 base, there was a span of 9 bases. CDR3 length equals 14 residues. The CDR3 loop is CASSLGTAQETQYF. CDR3 DNA: TGCGCCAGCAGCTTAGGGACCGCCCAAGAGACCCAGTACTTC.

This clone appeared a few times. This sample also contains other DNA sequences that code for the same CDR3. The rearrangement links TRBV14 to TRBJ2-7; 8 positions agree with TRBD2. This CDR3 is 14 amino acids long. J gave up 3 bases and V 4 bases, and 5 bases lay outside the gene matches. Germline values: CDR1 SGHDN, CDR2 FVKESK. The CDR3 DNA follows: TGTGCCAGCAGCCCCGCCGGGGGGGGCTACGAGCAGTACTTC. Translation: CASSPAGGGYEQYF.

The gene calls are TRBV29-1 and TRBJ2-6; TRBD1 matches 9 bases. Germline-derived CDR1 and CDR2 are SQVTM and ANQGSEA. V was pared by 7 bases and J by 4 bases, with 8 bases of the junction left unmatched. This CDR3 has 15 amino acids. CDR3 loop: CSARTGETGANVLTF. The CDR3 nucleotides are TGCAGCGCCCGGACAGGGGAGACCGGGGCCAACGTCCTGACTTTC.